This T cell receptor (beta chain) was retrieved from a study of T cells of healthy individuals. V lost 5 bases to trimming and J lost 2 bases, with 16 bases between them. Germline-derived CDR1 and CDR2 are MDHEN and SYDVKM. CDR3 length equals 15 residues. TCRdb analysed the 5' RACE reads with MiXCR anew, one entry per CDR3 protein. The sample lists 60,000 to 75,000 distinct CDR3 sequences; about 17% were seen once. This clonotype was recorded many times. This chain connects TRBV28 to TRBJ2-7; D may correspond to TRBD1 or TRBD2 (7 bases each). The sequence came from a human donor in good health. The CDR3 here is CASSPGQAGAYEQYF. The DNA for the CDR3 is TGTGCCAGCAGTCCCGGACAGGCGGGGGCCTACGAGCAGTACTTC. Using reference TRBV28 and TRBJ2-7 for the parts outside the CDR3, the full variable domain is DVKVTQSSRYLVKRTGEKVFLECVQDMDHENMFWYRQDPGLGLRLIYFSYDVKMKEKGDIPEGYSVSREKKERFSLILESASTNQTSMYLCASSPGQAGAYEQYFGPGTRLTVT.